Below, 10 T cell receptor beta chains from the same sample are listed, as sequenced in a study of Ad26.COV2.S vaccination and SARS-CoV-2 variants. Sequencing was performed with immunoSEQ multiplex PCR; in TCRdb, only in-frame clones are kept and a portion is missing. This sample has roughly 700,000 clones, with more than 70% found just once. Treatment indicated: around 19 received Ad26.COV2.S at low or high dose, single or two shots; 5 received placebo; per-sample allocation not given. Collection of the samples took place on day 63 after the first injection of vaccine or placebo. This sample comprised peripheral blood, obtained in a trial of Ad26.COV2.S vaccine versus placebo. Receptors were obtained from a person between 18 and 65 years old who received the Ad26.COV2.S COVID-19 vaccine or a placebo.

The CDR3 reads CASSFGQADYGYTF. CDR3 nucleotide sequence: TGCGCCAGCAGCTTCGGGCAGGCGGACTATGGCTACACCTTC. The rearrangement uses TRBV5-1 and TRBJ1-2; D gene ambiguous. The CDR3 totals 14 residues. V shed 2 bases and J shed 3 bases, with 11 bases lying between them. Germline CDR1 is SGHRS and CDR2 is YFSETQ.

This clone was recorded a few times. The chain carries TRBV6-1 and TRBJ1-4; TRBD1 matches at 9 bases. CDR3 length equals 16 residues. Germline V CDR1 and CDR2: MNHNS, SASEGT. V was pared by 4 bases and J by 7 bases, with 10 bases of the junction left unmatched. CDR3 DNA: TGTGCCAGCAGTGTATCGCCGGGACAGGGACCTGAAAAACTGTTTTTT. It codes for CASSVSPGQGPEKLFF.

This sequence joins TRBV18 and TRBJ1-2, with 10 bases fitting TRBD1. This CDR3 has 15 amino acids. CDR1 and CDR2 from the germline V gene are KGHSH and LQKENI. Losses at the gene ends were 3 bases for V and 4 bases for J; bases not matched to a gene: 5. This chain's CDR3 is CASSPEGTGVYGYTF. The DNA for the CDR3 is TGTGCCAGCTCACCGGAGGGGACAGGGGTCTATGGCTACACCTTC.

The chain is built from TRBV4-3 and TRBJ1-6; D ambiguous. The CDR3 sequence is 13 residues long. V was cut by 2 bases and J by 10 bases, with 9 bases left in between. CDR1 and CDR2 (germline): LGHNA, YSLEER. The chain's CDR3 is CASSQQKGSPLHF. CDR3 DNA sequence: TGCGCCAGCAGCCAACAGAAGGGATCACCCCTCCACTTT.

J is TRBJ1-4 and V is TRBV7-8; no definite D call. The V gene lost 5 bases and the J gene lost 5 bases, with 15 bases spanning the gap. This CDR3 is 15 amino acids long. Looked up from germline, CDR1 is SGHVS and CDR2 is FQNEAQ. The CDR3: CASSQVGQTNEKLFF. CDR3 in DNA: TGTGCCAGCAGCCAAGTAGGGCAGACCAATGAAAAACTGTTTTTT.

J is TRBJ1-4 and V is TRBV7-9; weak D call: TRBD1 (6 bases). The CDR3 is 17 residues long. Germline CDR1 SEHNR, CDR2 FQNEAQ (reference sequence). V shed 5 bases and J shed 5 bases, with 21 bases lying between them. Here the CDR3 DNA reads TGTGCCAGCAGCCCTTCGGGGGGCAATATCCCAAATGAAAAACTGTTTTTT. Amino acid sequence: CASSPSGGNIPNEKLFF.

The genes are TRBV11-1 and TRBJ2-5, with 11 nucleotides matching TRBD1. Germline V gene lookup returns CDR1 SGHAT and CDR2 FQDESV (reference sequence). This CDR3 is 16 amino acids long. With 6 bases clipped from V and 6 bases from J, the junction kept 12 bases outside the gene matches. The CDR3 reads CASSPKGDRGAQTQYF. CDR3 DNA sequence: TGTGCCAGCAGTCCCAAGGGGGACAGGGGGGCGCAGACCCAGTACTTC.

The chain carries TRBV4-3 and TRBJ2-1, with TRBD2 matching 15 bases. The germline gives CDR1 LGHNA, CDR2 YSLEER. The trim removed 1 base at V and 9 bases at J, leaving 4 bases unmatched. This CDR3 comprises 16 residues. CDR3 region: CASSQGTSGGASEQFF. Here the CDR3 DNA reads TGCGCCAGCAGCCAAGGGACTAGCGGGGGGGCTAGTGAGCAGTTCTTC.

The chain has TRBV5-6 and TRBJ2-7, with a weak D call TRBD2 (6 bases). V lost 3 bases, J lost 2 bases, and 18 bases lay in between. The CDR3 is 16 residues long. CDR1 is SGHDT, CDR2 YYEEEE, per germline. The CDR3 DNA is TGTGCCAGCAGCTCCGTCGGGCGGGGATTGACCTACGAGCAGTACTTC. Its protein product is CASSSVGRGLTYEQYF.

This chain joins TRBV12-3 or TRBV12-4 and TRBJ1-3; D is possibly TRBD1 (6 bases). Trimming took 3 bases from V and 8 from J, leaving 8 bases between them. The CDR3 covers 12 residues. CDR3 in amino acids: CASSLEGDTIYF. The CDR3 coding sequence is TGTGCCAGCAGTTTGGAGGGGGACACCATATATTTT.